The subject of this entry is one T cell receptor beta chain. Its antigen is not known. Germline CDR1 reads MNHEY; CDR2 reads SMNVEV (reference sequence). Trimming took 0 bases from V and 7 from J, leaving 7 bases between them. This CDR3 has 14 amino acids. The record originates from a study of Ad26.COV2.S vaccination and SARS-CoV-2 variants. Study-level findings and limits: Individuals receiving vaccine had higher spike-specific TCR breadth than placebo recipients did. Breadth, reportedly substantial, characterized the spike-specific CD8+ and CD4+ T cell responses after vaccination.

Libraries were prepared by immunoSEQ multiplex PCR; TCRdb keeps only in-frame clonotypes and omits some of them. The top ten clones hold about 3.8% of a sample with 300,000 to 450,000 clones, 92% of them seen once. This chain uses TRBV27 with TRBJ1-6; D is unclear. The starting material was peripheral blood, obtained after recovery from COVID-19. This clonotype originated in a human donor who had recovered from COVID-19. CDR3 loop: CASSLSLKNSPLHF. In nucleotides, the CDR3 is TGTGCCAGCAGTTTATCGCTGAAGAATTCACCCCTCCACTTT.